A selection of T cell receptor beta chains follows, all from one sample in a study of T cell responses to AZD1222 COVID-19 vaccine. The protocol was immunoSEQ multiplex PCR, while the TCRdb copy is restricted to in-frame clones and leaves out a portion. The sample carries about 140,000 clones, more than 85% recorded once. The starting material was peripheral blood, obtained on day 0 of MenACWY control vaccination. The source of these receptors is an adult in good health. The CDR3 runs from the conserved cysteine through the conserved F or W. D genes are given only for firm matches. Size is omitted from some rows. Given values are once, few, many or a class for expanded clones.

TRBJ1-1 | . | TRBV12-3/TRBV12-4 | . | TGTGCCAGCATCTCTCGTCCGTGGACTGAAGCTTTCTTT | CASISRPWTEAFF
TRBJ1-4 | . | TRBV5-1 | . | TGCGCCAGCAGCTTGGGCAAGAATGAAAAACTGTTTTTT | CASSLGKNEKLFF
TRBJ1-2 | . | TRBV5-4 | . | TGTGCCAGCAGCTCGGGAGTTCGGGTCGACTATGGCTACACCTTC | CASSSGVRVDYGYTF
TRBJ2-2 | . | TRBV6-5 | . | TGTGCCAGCAGACACGGACCCGGGGAGCTGTTTTTT | CASRHGPGELFF
TRBJ1-5 | . | TRBV19 | . | TGTGCCAGTAGCCGACAGGATTCGCCCCAGCATTTT | CASSRQDSPQHF
TRBJ1-3 | few | TRBV7-2 | . | TGTGCCAGCAGCTTAGGGATTGGGGTCGACTCTGGAAACACCATATATTTT | CASSLGIGVDSGNTIYF
TRBJ2-1 | . | TRBV18 | TRBD2 | TGTGCCAGCTCTCGGGGAGGGGCGACGGATGAGCAGTTCTTC | CASSRGGATDEQFF
TRBJ1-1 | once | TRBV7-3 | . | TGTGCCAGCAGCTATGGCGGACAGACCGAAGCTTTCTTT | CASSYGGQTEAFF
TRBJ2-1 | . | TRBV5-5 | . | TGTGCCAGCAGCTTGGGACCTTTCAATGAGCAGTTCTTC | CASSLGPFNEQFF
TRBJ2-7 | . | TRBV6-6 | . | TGTGCCAGCAGCCACTATGATCGAGTCTACGAGCAGTACTTC | CASSHYDRVYEQYF
TRBJ1-5 | . | TRBV2 | . | TGTGCCAGCAGGGATAGCAATCAGCCCCAGCATTTT | CASRDSNQPQHF
TRBJ2-7 | . | TRBV10-1 | TRBD1 | TGCGCCAGCAGTGACCCCACCTGGGACAGGCTCTCCTACGAGCAGTACTTC | CASSDPTWDRLSYEQYF
TRBJ2-7 | . | TRBV7-6 | . | TGTGCCAGCAGCTTAGGGACAGCATCATCCTACGAGCAGTACTTC | CASSLGTASSYEQYF
TRBJ1-1 | once | TRBV16 | . | TGTGCCAGCAGCCATGAACGGTACACTGAAGCTTTCTTT | CASSHERYTEAFF
TRBJ2-7 | . | TRBV28 | . | TGTGCCAGCAGTTTGACAGCTTACGAGCAGTACTTC | CASSLTAYEQYF
TRBJ2-7 | . | TRBV27 | . | TGTGCCAGCAGTTTATCTGGGGGCGTAACCTACGAGCAGTACTTC | CASSLSGGVTYEQYF
TRBJ2-1 | once | TRBV28 | . | TGTGCCAGCAGTGGGGGCTCGGATTACAATGAGCAGTTCTTC | CASSGGSDYNEQFF
TRBJ1-5 | once | TRBV9 | . | TGTGCCAGCAGCGTAGGTGGGGTTCAGCCCCAGCATTTT | CASSVGGVQPQHF
TRBJ2-3 | . | TRBV7-2 | . | TGTGCCAGCAAATTCCTTTGGGGCACAGATACGCAGTATTTT | CASKFLWGTDTQYF
TRBJ1-1 | . | TRBV6-2/TRBV6-3 | . | TGTGCCAGCAGTTACTCGAGTCCTGTTAAGGCTTTCTTT | CASSYSSPVKAFF
TRBJ1-2 | . | TRBV7-2 | . | TGTGCCAGCAGCCTATTACCGCAGAACTATGGCTACACCTTC | CASSLLPQNYGYTF
TRBJ1-3 | . | TRBV10-1 | . | TGCGCCAGCAGCGGGAACTCTGGAAACACCATATATTTT | CASSGNSGNTIYF
TRBJ1-2 | once | TRBV2 | . | TGTGCCAGCAGTGAGCTTAACAGGGCCCTATATGGCTACACCTTC | CASSELNRALYGYTF
TRBJ2-1 | . | TRBV5-6 | TRBD2 | TGTGCCAGCAGCTTGCTAGCGGGGGGCATCATCACCTCCTACAATGAGCAGTTCTTC | CASSLLAGGIITSYNEQFF
TRBJ1-1 | once | TRBV10-3 | . | TGTGCCATCAGTACAGACCTGAACACTGAAGCTTTCTTT | CAISTDLNTEAFF
TRBJ2-7 | . | TRBV5-5 | . | TGTGCCAGCAGCTTGGGGACGTTTAGCTCCTACGAGCAGTACTTC | CASSLGTFSSYEQYF
TRBJ1-2 | . | TRBV28 | . | TGTGCCAGCAGTTTAGGAGGGATCGGAGGGCCTAACATCTATGGCTACACCTTC | CASSLGGIGGPNIYGYTF
TRBJ2-3 | . | TRBV7-9 | TRBD1 | TGTGCCAGCAGCTTACGGACAGGGGAGAGAGATACGCAGTATTTT | CASSLRTGERDTQYF
TRBJ2-2 | . | TRBV5-1 | TRBD1 | TGCGCCAGCAGCTTGGAGACAGGGGGAACCGGGGAGCTGTTTTTT | CASSLETGGTGELFF
TRBJ1-1 | . | TRBV19 | TRBD1 | TGTGCCAGTAGACCGGGACAGAATCGAGTTGAAGCTTTCTTT | CASRPGQNRVEAFF
TRBJ1-5 | few | TRBV6-1 | . | TGTGCCAGCAGTGAAACCTGGCGCGATCAGCCCCAGCATTTT | CASSETWRDQPQHF
TRBJ2-1 | once | TRBV2 | . | TGTGCCAGCAAGAGCCTCGGGACCCCCTCCTACAATGAGCAGTTCTTC | CASKSLGTPSYNEQFF
TRBJ1-4 | . | TRBV5-1 | . | TGCGCCAGCAGCTTGGGTGGCAGGGGAGGAACTAATGAAAAACTGTTTTTT | CASSLGGRGGTNEKLFF
TRBJ1-2 | once | TRBV4-3 | . | TGCGCCAGCAGCCAATTCCTGGGACGGGCTTATGGCTACACCTTC | CASSQFLGRAYGYTF
TRBJ2-7 | . | TRBV19 | . | TGTGCCAGTAGTACAAGCGTCGACAGTGAGCAGTACTTC | CASSTSVDSEQYF
TRBJ1-1 | . | TRBV19 | . | TGTGCCAGTAGTATAGTCCCAGACCTGAACACTGAAGCTTTCTTT | CASSIVPDLNTEAFF
TRBJ1-2 | . | TRBV6-5 | . | TGTGCCAGCAGTAACACTCCCCTGGGCTATGGCTACACCTTC | CASSNTPLGYGYTF